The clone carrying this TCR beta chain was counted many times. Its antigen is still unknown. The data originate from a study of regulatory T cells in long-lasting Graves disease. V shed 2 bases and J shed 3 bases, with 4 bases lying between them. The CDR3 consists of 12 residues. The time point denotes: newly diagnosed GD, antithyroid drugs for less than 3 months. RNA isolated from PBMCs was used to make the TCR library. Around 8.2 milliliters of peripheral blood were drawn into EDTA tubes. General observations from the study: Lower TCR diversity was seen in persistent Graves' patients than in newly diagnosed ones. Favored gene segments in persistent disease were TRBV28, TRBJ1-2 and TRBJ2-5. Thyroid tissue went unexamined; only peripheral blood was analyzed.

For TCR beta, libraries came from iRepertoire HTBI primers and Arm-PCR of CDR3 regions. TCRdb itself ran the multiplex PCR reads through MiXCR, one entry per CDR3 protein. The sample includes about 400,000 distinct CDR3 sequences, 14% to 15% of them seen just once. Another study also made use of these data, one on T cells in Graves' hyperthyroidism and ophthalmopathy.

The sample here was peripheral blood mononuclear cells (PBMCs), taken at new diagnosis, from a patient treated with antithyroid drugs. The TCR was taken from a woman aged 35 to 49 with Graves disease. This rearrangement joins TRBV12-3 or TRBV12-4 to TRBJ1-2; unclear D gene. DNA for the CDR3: TGTGCCAGCAGTTTACGTGACTATGGCTACACCTTC. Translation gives CASSLRDYGYTF.